The clone carrying this T cell receptor beta chain was seen a handful of times. The data are from a study of T-cell reconstitution after alpha-beta-depleted transplantation in children. From germline, CDR1 is ENHRY and CDR2 SYGVKD. The junction had 2 bases not matched to a gene; V was cut back by 4 bases and J by 5 bases. The CDR3 runs 14 residues. Unique molecular identifiers were incorporated when the TCRbeta library was constructed. TCRdb ran MiXCR on the PCR reads and lists one entry per CDR3 protein. In the table there are around 530,000 distinct CDR3 sequences, less than 35% of which are singletons.

This specimen consisted of PBMCs from the stem cell graft donor, obtained from the stem cell graft. The clonotype comes from a human donor who donated a stem cell graft to a child with aplastic anemia. V gene TRBV10-3 combines with J gene TRBJ2-1, with 10 positions matching TRBD1. The CDR3 nucleotides read TGTGCCATCAGTGGGACAGGGGGGCACAATGAGCAGTTCTTC. Its protein product is CAISGTGGHNEQFF.